This TCR beta chain was recovered during a study of cytomegalovirus exposure and HLA in healthy donors. Study in general: Genotyping of under 500 donors showed that around 81% belonged to the Caucasian-associated ancestry cluster.

CDR1 is MNHEY and CDR2 is SMNVEV in the germline V gene (reference sequence). The CDR3 length is 13 residues. V was clipped by 4 bases and J by 3 bases, with 10 bases between them. On this clone: Antigen unknown.

It was with 60 Vbeta and 13 Jbeta primers that the PCR ran. The data were produced by immunoSEQ multiplex PCR, yet TCRdb's version contains in-frame clones alone and is incomplete. The sample has more than 150,000 clones, roughly 84% seen once. Study observations and caveats: According to an earlier analysis, most TCR beta V segments yielded productive rearrangements about 90% or about 30% of the time. Immune exposure information available was restricted to CMV serostatus. Using a false discovery rate of 0.05, a later analysis showed that approximately 17,000 TCR beta sequences were associated with HLA alleles.

This chain joins TRBV27 and TRBJ2-7; a possible D gene is TRBD1 (6 bases). This clonotype was obtained from a girl under three years old in good health and CMV-seronegative. The sample comprised PBMCs. Here the CDR3 DNA reads TGTGCCAGCAGTTCGGGACACCTCTACGAGCAGTACTTC. It encodes CASSSGHLYEQYF.